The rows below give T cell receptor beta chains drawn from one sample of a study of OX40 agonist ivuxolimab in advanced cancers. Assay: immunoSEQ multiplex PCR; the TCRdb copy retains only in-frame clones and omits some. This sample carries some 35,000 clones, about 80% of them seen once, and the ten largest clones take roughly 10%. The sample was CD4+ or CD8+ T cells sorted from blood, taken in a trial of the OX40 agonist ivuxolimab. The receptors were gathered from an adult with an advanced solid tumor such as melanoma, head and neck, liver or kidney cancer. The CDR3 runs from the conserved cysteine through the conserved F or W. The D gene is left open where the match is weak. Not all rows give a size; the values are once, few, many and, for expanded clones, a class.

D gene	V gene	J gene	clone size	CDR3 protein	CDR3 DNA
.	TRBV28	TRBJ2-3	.	CASTPPPLGGPRGTDTQYF	TGTGCCAGCACCCCTCCCCCCCTAGGCGGGCCACGAGGCACAGATACGCAGTATTTT
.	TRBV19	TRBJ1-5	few	CASSISNQPQHF	TGTGCCAGTAGTATTAGCAATCAGCCCCAGCATTTT
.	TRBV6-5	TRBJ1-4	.	CASQGKGGEKLFF	TGTGCCAGCCAAGGAAAGGGAGGTGAAAAACTGTTTTTT
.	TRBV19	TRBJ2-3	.	CASTPLAAGGTDTQYF	TGTGCCAGTACCCCCCTAGCCGCCGGCGGCACAGATACGCAGTATTTT
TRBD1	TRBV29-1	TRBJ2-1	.	CSVEDPGGGSYNEQFF	TGCAGCGTTGAAGACCCAGGGGGTGGCTCCTACAATGAGCAGTTCTTC
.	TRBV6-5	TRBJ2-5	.	CASSYGWGSETQYF	TGTGCCAGCAGTTACGGATGGGGCTCGGAGACCCAGTACTTC
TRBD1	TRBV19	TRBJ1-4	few	CATEGRDRASPYGEGKLFF	TGTGCCACCGAGGGTCGGGACAGGGCATCCCCTTACGGCGAGGGAAAACTGTTTTTT
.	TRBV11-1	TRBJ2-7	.	CASSLAGYDEQYF	TGTGCCAGCAGCTTAGCCGGGTACGACGAGCAGTACTTC
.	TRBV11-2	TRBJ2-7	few	CASTFGQTSYEQYF	TGTGCCAGCACCTTTGGACAGACCTCCTACGAGCAGTACTTC
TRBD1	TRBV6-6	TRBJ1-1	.	CASSSAGQGYTEAFF	TGTGCCAGCAGTTCCGCCGGACAGGGGTACACTGAAGCTTTCTTT
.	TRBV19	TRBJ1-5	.	CASSIDLLGPQHF	TGTGCCAGTAGTATAGACCTACTAGGGCCCCAGCATTTT
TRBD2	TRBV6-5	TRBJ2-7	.	CASRAWREGHEQYF	TGTGCCAGCAGGGCTTGGCGGGAGGGCCACGAGCAGTACTTC
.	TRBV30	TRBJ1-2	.	CAWRGGSASGYTF	TGTGCCTGGCGTGGGGGGTCGGCGAGTGGCTACACCTTC
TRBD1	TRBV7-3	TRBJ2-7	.	CASSPTGLGSQGVF	TGTGCCAGCAGCCCGACAGGGTTGGGTAGTCAGGGTGTCTTC
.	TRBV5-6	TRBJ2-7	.	CASSYMLARNEQYF	TGTGCCAGCAGCTATATGTTGGCTAGGAACGAGCAGTACTTC
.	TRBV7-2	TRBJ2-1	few	CASSLGSTEQFF	TGTGCCAGCAGCTTAGGGTCGACCGAGCAGTTCTTC
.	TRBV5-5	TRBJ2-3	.	CASSYGPYSKDTQYF	TGTGCCAGCAGCTATGGACCATACTCTAAGGATACGCAGTATTTT
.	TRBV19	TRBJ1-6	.	CASSFSRTNTLSPLHF	TGTGCCAGTAGTTTTTCGCGGACGAACACTCTCTCACCCCTCCACTTT
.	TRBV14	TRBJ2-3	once	CASSQDHASTDTQYF	TGTGCCAGCAGCCAAGATCACGCCAGCACAGATACGCAGTATTTT
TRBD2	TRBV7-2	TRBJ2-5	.	CASSLIAGGDLETQYF	TGTGCCAGCAGCTTAATTGCGGGGGGGGACCTAGAGACCCAGTACTTC
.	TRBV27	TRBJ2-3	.	CASSPGQLNTDTQYF	TGTGCCAGCAGTCCCGGACAGCTTAACACAGATACGCAGTATTTT
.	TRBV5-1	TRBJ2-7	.	CASSLAGTGSSYEQYF	TGCGCCAGCAGCTTGGCCGGGACGGGGAGCTCCTACGAGCAGTACTTC
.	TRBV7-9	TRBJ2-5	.	CASSLAPSQETQYF	TGTGCCAGCAGCTTAGCTCCTAGCCAAGAGACCCAGTACTTC
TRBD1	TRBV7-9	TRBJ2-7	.	CASSWGQDYEQYF	TGTGCCAGCAGCTGGGGACAGGACTACGAGCAGTACTTC
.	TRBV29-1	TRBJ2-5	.	CSVVLGVQETQYF	TGCAGCGTTGTCTTGGGTGTCCAAGAGACCCAGTACTTC
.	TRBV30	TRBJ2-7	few	CAWSVIPGYEQYF	TGTGCCTGGAGTGTAATCCCGGGCTACGAGCAGTACTTC
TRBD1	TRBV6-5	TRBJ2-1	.	CASSTGGAYNEQFF	TGTGCCAGCAGTACAGGGGGCGCCTACAATGAGCAGTTCTTC
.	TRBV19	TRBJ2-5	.	CASSVTGREETQYF	TGTGCCAGTAGTGTTACAGGGCGGGAGGAGACCCAGTACTTC